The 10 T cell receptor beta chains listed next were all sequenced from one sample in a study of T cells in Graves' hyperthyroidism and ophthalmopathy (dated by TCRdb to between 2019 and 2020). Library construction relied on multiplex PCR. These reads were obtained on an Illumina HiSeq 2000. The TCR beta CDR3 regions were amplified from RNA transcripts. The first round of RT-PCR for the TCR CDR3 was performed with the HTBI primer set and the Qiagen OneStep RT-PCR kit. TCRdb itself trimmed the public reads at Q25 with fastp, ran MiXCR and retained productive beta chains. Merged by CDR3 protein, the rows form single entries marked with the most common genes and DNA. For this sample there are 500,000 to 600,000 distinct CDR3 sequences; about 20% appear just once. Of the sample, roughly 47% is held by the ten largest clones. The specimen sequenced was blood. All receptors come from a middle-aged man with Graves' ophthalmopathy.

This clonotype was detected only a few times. CDR3 nucleotides: TGTGCCAGCAGCCAAGATCCCAGCGGGGCATACTACAATGAGCAGTTCTTC. Protein product: CASSQDPSGAYYNEQFF. The chain uses TRBV3-1 and TRBJ2-1; 7 bases line up with TRBD2. Germline trimming cut 0 bases from V and 3 bases from J; bases unmatched to any gene: 8. In germline, CDR1 is LGHDT, CDR2 YNNKEL (reference sequence). The CDR3 sequence is 17 residues long.

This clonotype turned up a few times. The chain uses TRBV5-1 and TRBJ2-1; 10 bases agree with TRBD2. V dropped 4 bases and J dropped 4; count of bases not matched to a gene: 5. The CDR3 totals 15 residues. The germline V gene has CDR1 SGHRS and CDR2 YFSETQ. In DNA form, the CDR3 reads TGCGCCAGCAGCCCAAGAGCGGGGGGGTACAATGAGCAGTTCTTC. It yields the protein CASSPRAGGYNEQFF.

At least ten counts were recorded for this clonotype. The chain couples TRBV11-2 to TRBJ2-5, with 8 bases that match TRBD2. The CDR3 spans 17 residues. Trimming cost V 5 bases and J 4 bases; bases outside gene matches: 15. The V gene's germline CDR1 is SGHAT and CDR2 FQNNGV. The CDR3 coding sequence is TGTGCCAGCAGCCCCAGCGCGGCGAGCGGGAGAGGAGAGACCCAGTACTTC. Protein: CASSPSAASGRGETQYF.

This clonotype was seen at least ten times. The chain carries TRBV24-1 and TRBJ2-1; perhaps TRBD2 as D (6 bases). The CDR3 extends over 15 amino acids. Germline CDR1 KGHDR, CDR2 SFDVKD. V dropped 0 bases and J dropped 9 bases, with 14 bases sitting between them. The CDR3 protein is CATSDLTGDPTEQFF. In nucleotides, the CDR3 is TGTGCCACCAGTGATTTGACGGGGGATCCCACTGAGCAGTTCTTC.

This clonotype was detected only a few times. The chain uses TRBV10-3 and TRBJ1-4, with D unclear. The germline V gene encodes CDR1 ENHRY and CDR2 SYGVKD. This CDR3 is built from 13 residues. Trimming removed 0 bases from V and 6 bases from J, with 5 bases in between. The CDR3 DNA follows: TGTGCCATCAGTGAGTCACCCGATGAAAAACTGTTTTTT. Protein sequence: CAISESPDEKLFF.

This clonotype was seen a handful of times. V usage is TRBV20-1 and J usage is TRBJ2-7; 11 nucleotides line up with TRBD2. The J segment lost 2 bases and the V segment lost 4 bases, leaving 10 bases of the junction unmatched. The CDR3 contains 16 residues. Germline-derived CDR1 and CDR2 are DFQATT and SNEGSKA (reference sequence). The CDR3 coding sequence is TGCAGTGCTACCCGCCTGGGACTAGCGGTAACCTACGAGCAGTACTTC. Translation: CSATRLGLAVTYEQYF.

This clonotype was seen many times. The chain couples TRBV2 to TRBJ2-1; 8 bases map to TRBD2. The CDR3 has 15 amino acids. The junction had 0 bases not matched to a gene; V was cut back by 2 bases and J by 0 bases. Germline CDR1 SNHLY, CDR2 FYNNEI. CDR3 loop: CASSERGGSYNEQFF. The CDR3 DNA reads TGTGCCAGCAGTGAACGGGGGGGCTCCTACAATGAGCAGTTCTTC.

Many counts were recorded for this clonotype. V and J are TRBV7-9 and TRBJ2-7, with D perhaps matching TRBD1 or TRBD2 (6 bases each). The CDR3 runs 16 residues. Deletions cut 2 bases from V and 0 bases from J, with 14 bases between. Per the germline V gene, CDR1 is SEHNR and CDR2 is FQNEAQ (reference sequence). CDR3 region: CASSLRGDASSYEQYF. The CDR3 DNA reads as TGTGCCAGCAGCTTAAGGGGGGACGCGAGCTCCTACGAGCAGTACTTC.

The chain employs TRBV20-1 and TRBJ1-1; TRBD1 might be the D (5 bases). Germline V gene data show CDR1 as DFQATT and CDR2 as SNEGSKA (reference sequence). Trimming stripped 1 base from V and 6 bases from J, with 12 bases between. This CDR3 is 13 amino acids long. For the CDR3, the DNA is TGCAGTGCTAGAGGGGGGGATTTAGCTGAAGCTTTCTTT. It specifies CSARGGDLAEAFF.

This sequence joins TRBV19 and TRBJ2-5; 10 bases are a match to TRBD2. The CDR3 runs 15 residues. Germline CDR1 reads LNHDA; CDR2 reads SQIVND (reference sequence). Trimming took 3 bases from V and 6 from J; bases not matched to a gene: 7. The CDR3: CASSITGTSVKTQYF. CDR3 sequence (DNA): TGTGCCAGTAGTATTACCGGGACTAGCGTGAAGACCCAGTACTTC. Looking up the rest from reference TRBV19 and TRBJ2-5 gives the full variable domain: DGGITQSPKYLFRKEGQNVTLSCEQNLNHDAMYWYRQDPGQGLRLIYYSQIVNDFQKGDIAEGYSVSREKKESFPLTVTSAQKNPTAFYLCASSITGTSVKTQYFGPGTRLLVL.